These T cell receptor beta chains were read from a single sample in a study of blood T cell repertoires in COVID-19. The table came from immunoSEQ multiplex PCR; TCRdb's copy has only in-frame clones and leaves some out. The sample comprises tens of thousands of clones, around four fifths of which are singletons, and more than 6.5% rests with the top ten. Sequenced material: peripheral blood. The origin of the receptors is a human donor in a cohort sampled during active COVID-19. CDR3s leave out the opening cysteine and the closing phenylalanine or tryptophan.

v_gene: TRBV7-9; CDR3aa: ASRESTGVSPLH
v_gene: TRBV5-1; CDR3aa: ASSFGQGTVYEQY
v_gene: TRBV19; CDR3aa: ASSMGPSGANVLT
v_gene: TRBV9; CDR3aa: ASSVRSQGNEQF
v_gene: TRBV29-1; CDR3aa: SVGQGGEQF
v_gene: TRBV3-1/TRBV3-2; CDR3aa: ASSHTQGKGQPQH
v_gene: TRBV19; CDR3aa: ASSTGLASGELF
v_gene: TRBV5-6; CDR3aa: ASSPQVNTEAF
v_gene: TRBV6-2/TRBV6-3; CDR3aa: ASSYFGPGEAF
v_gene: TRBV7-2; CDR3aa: ASSPTTGSRNTIY
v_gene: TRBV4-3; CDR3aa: ASSQDRGSAEAF
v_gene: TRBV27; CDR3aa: ASARGAGVREQY
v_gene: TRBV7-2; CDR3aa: ASSFPGTEQF
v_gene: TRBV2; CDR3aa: ASSPLPPEQY
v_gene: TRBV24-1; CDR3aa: ATSDPRSSGLSTDTQY
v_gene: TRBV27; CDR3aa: ASSLRQGGNSPLH
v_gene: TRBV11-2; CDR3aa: ASSSSSGRAAF
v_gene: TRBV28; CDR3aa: ASSFLAGTDTQY
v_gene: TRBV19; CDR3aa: ASSIGTYEQY
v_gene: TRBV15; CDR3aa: ATSRDGGGYT
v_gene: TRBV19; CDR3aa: ASSTLTSPPYNEQF
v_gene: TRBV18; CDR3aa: ASSPASGLAGHEQY
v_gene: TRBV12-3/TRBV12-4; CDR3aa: ASSFTLGQLF
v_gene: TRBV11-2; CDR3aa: ASSKTSEFQPQH
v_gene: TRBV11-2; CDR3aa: ASSSNAVQETQY
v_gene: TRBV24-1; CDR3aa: ATSVRTTQNTGELF
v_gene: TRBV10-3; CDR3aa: AISEADVYNEQF
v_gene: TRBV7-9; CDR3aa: ASSLKTPGEKLF
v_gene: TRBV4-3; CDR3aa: ASSHRQGNEAF